The rows below give T cell receptor beta chains drawn from one sample of a study of early T cells in non-severe SARS-CoV-2 infection. MiXCR, applied by TCRdb to the 5' RACE reads, yields one record per CDR3 protein. The top ten hold roughly 10% of the sample, which has 45,000 to 55,000 distinct CDR3 sequences, roughly 10% seen once. The sample comprised whole blood. The receptors shown here come from an adult who was a healthcare worker with PCR-confirmed SARS-CoV-2 infection or an uninfected control (not recorded which). Each CDR3 is given with its conserved first and last residue. The D gene is left open where the match is weak. Only some rows state a clone size, as once, few, many or a class for expanded clones.

>NA|TRBJ2-6|few|TRBV5-1
CASSLDTGANVLTF
TGCGCCAGCAGCTTAGACACTGGGGCCAACGTCCTGACTTTC
>TRBD1|TRBJ2-7|many|TRBV7-2
CASSSTGGWYEQYF
TGTGCCAGCAGCTCCACAGGGGGCTGGTACGAGCAGTACTTC
>TRBD1|TRBJ2-7|few|TRBV5-4
CASSLGRTGGSYEQYF
TGTGCCAGCAGCTTGGGAAGGACAGGGGGTTCCTACGAGCAGTACTTC
>NA|TRBJ2-5|many|TRBV10-3
CAISEPAPRQETQYF
TGTGCCATCAGTGAGCCAGCTCCTCGTCAAGAGACCCAGTACTTC
>NA|TRBJ1-6|NA|TRBV28
CASSFGGGYNSPLHF
TGTGCCAGCAGTTTCGGTGGGGGTTATAATTCACCCCTCCACTTT
>TRBD2|TRBJ2-1|NA|TRBV2
CASSVTSGRDGEQFF
TGTGCCAGCAGTGTTACTAGCGGGAGGGATGGTGAGCAGTTCTTC
>NA|TRBJ1-1|NA|TRBV5-1
CASSLGTGRGTEAFF
TGCGCCAGCAGCTTGGGAACCGGACGTGGGACTGAAGCTTTCTTT
>NA|TRBJ1-3|many|TRBV19
CASNPGGNTIYF
TGTGCCAGTAACCCGGGAGGAAACACCATATATTTT
>NA|TRBJ1-2|NA|TRBV7-6
CANSFGSGEGQGYTF
TGTGCCAACAGCTTCGGGTCAGGGGAAGGTCAGGGCTACACCTTC
>NA|TRBJ1-5|NA|TRBV6-1
CASISSDYSNQPQHF
TGTGCCAGCATCAGTTCAGACTATAGCAATCAGCCCCAGCATTTT
>TRBD2|TRBJ2-7|NA|TRBV6-6
CASRLREGPYEQYF
TGTGCCAGCAGACTCAGGGAGGGACCCTACGAGCAGTACTTC
>TRBD2|TRBJ2-5|many|TRBV29-1
CSGGTSVGTQYF
TGCAGCGGAGGGACTAGCGTAGGGACCCAGTACTTC
>TRBD1|TRBJ2-7|NA|TRBV6-2/TRBV6-3
CASATWGTGIFLEQYF
TGTGCCAGCGCCACATGGGGGACAGGGATTTTCCTCGAGCAGTACTTC